This T cell receptor beta chain was sequenced for a study of radiation and T cells in renal cell carcinoma. Study details: Nephrectomy followed 15 Gy stereotactic body radiation by 4 weeks.

Of note for this clone: The target antigen is unknown.

TCRdb's table, derived via immunoSEQ multiplex PCR, lists solely in-frame clones and lacks some. The table records under 55,000 clones, 65% to 90% of them present only once. Study findings and constraints: From baseline, blood top tumor clonotypes peaked at 2 weeks post-radiation.

Trimming left V 3 bases short and J 5 bases short, with 11 bases between. The germline V gene has CDR1 SGHTS and CDR2 YDEGEE. This CDR3 is built from 14 residues. Time point denoted: baseline pretreatment blood. Treatment described: 15 Gy SBRT to primary tumor, nephrectomy 4 weeks later. V gene TRBV5-8 combines with J gene TRBJ2-2; D is unclear. The sequences come from blood, collected from a patient whose treatment included radiotherapy and nephrectomy. The clonotype comes from a woman in her sixties or seventies with renal cell carcinoma. The CDR3 coding sequence is TGTGCCAGCAGCTCCGGACGGGTAACCGGGGAGCTGTTTTTT. Protein product: CASSSGRVTGELFF.